Presented here are 13 T cell receptor beta chains from one specimen sequenced in a study of blood T cell repertoires in COVID-19. Measured with immunoSEQ multiplex PCR; TCRdb has only the in-frame clones, and not every one. This sample has 140,000 to 150,000 clones, with about four fifths found just once. Material: peripheral blood. The receptors stem from a human donor with acute or convalescent COVID-19. The donor label of this sample is uncertain.

The chain links TRBV7-3 to TRBJ2-3; the D gene is possibly TRBD1 (5 bases). Per germline, CDR1 SGHTA and CDR2 FQGTGA. The CDR3 extends over 15 amino acids. Trimming stripped 3 bases from V and 0 bases from J, with 10 bases between. The CDR3 DNA reads TGTGCCAGCAGCTTCGGACATCCTAGCACAGATACGCAGTATTTT. Amino acids: CASSFGHPSTDTQYF.

This clone was observed once. Other DNA variants within this sample encode the same CDR3. The rearrangement links TRBV2 to TRBJ1-2, with D maybe TRBD1 (6 bases). Looked up from germline, CDR1 is SNHLY and CDR2 is FYNNEI. The ends were cut back, 7 bases at V and 5 bases at J, with 11 bases in the middle. The CDR3 is 12 residues long. CDR3 nucleotide sequence: TGTGCCAGCAACCTACAGGGTTATGGCTACACCTTC. Its protein product is CASNLQGYGYTF.

Worth noting for this clone: Other nucleotide sequences in the sample specify the same CDR3. The rearrangement joins TRBV20-1 to TRBJ1-3; D remains unclear. This CDR3 is 11 amino acids long. CDR1 and CDR2 from the germline V gene are DFQATT and SNEGSKA (reference sequence). The V end was cut by 3 bases, the J end by 2 bases, with 2 bases between. Here the CDR3 reads CSASTGNTIYF. The CDR3 region has the DNA TGCAGTGCTAGCACTGGAAACACCATATATTTT.

Only one count was recorded for this clone. The V and J genes are TRBV5-6 and TRBJ2-1, with unresolved D. Germline CDR1 and CDR2: SGHDT and YYEEEE. Deletions cut 0 bases from V and 8 bases from J, with 9 bases between. This CDR3 region has 13 residues. The CDR3 reads CASSLGLKDEQFF. Here the CDR3 DNA reads TGTGCCAGCAGCTTGGGACTCAAGGATGAGCAGTTCTTC.

The sample holds a few counts of this clone. The CDR3 DNA reads as TGTGCCAGCAGGGGAGGGGTCAATGAGCAGTTCTTC. Amino acids: CASRGGVNEQFF. V gene TRBV6-5 combines with J gene TRBJ2-1; the match to TRBD2 covers 7 bases. The germline V gene has CDR1 MNHEY and CDR2 SVGAGI. V gave up 6 bases and J gave up 6 bases; unmatched junction bases: 2. This CDR3 has 12 residues.

The chain links TRBV5-1 to TRBJ1-1, with D possibly matching TRBD1 (5 bases). V was shortened by 0 bases and J by 4 bases, with 10 bases between the two germline ends. The CDR3 totals 14 residues. Per germline, CDR1 SGHRS and CDR2 YFSETQ. CDR3 DNA sequence: TGCGCCAGCAGCTTGGTGGGCAGGGTCACTGAAGCTTTCTTT. Translation gives CASSLVGRVTEAFF.

This rearrangement joins TRBV5-4 to TRBJ2-4; 10 bases line up with TRBD1. The CDR3 loop spans 17 amino acids. Germline lookup yields CDR1 SGHNT and CDR2 YYREEE (reference sequence). J lost 0 bases, V lost 4 bases, and 7 bases had no gene match. The CDR3 DNA sequence: TGTGCCAGCAGCACCCTGGACAGGGGGAAAGCCAAAAACATTCAGTACTTC. It codes for CASSTLDRGKAKNIQYF.

CDR3: CASSFSGDNGYTF. CDR3 coding DNA: TGTGCCAGCAGTTTTAGCGGGGATAATGGCTACACCTTC. The chain uses TRBV12-3 or TRBV12-4 and TRBJ1-2, with D uncertain. Trimming cost V 3 bases and J 6 bases, with 11 bases left between them. This CDR3 has 13 residues.

The chain links TRBV6-5 to TRBJ2-1; tentative D call: TRBD1 (6 bases). With 7 bases removed from V and 0 bases from J, the gap between germline ends came to 13 bases. This CDR3 comprises 15 residues. Germline assignment: CDR1 MNHEY and CDR2 SVGAGI. Written as DNA, the CDR3 is TGTGCCAGCAAACGGGACACTAGCTCCTACAATGAGCAGTTCTTC. Translated, it gives CASKRDTSSYNEQFF.

The genes are TRBV19 and TRBJ1-2, with 9 nucleotides matching TRBD1. Looked up from germline, CDR1 is LNHDA and CDR2 is SQIVND (reference sequence). The CDR3 contains 15 residues. Germline trimming cut 5 bases from V and 1 base from J; bases unmatched to any gene: 5. The CDR3 region has the DNA TGTGCCAGTAGTTCTGAGGACAGGGGTAACTATGGCTACACCTTC. This gives the protein CASSSEDRGNYGYTF.

The CDR3 DNA sequence: TGTGCCAGCAGCGTAGGCCCGGTGGGGCGGGGGGCTAAAGATACGCAGTATTTT. It codes for CASSVGPVGRGAKDTQYF. The chain couples TRBV9 to TRBJ2-3; 8 bases align to TRBD2. This CDR3 contains 18 residues. In germline, CDR1 is SGDLS, CDR2 YYNGEE. J lost 5 bases, V lost 0 bases, and 14 bases had no gene match.

This chain connects TRBV30 to TRBJ2-1; D is perhaps TRBD1 (7 bases). Germline loops: CDR1 GTSNPN, CDR2 SVGIG (reference sequence). V shed 0 bases and J shed 8 bases, with 11 bases lying between them. This CDR3 region has 13 residues. For the CDR3, the DNA is TGTGCCTGGAGTGTGGTCAGGGGGGATGAGCAGTTCTTC. Protein: CAWSVVRGDEQFF. Based on the CDR3 plus reference TRBV30 and TRBJ2-1, the full variable domain is SQTIHQWPATLVQPVGSPLSLECTVEGTSNPNLYWYRQAAGRGLQLLFYSVGIGQISSEVPQNLSASRPQDRQFILSSKKLLLSDSGFYLCAWSVVRGDEQFFGPGTRLTVL.

Notes on this clone: Other DNA sequences from this sample encode an identical CDR3 as well. V is TRBV6-4 and J is TRBJ1-1, with D uncertain. CDR1 and CDR2 (germline): MRHNA, SNTAGT. CDR3 length: 14 residues. Trimming took off 0 bases at V and 5 bases at J, with 10 bases between the two ends. CDR3 in DNA: TGTGCCAGCAGTGACTCGAGTCGAGGGACTGAAGCTTTCTTT. It specifies CASSDSSRGTEAFF.